This TCR beta chain originates from a study of T cell changes during pregnancy in multiple sclerosis. This CDR3 comprises 12 residues. V lost 6 bases, J lost 5 bases, and 0 bases stayed unmatched. CDR1 and CDR2 from the germline V gene are SQVTM and ANQGSEA. Sequencing was performed with immunoSEQ multiplex PCR; in TCRdb, only in-frame clones are kept and a portion is missing. The sample contains around 36,000 clones, over 85% of which appear only once. Sequenced material: peripheral blood, taken before pregnancy. The rearrangement uses TRBV29-1 and TRBJ2-5; 13 nucleotides line up with TRBD2. The TCR originated in a female donor with multiple sclerosis, enrolled in a pregnancy study. The CDR3 nucleotides are TGCAGCGTACTAGCGGGAGGGGAGACCCAGTACTTC. This sequence encodes CSVLAGGETQYF.